This TCR beta chain was found in a study of technical replicates of blood from a few donors. TCRdb keeps only in-frame clones here, not all; method: immunoSEQ multiplex PCR. The sample yields under 80,000 clones, about 91% seen once. Germline V gives CDR1 SGHDN, CDR2 FVKESK. The CDR3 extends over 12 amino acids. The V segment lost 4 bases and the J segment 8 bases; nucleotides outside the gene matches: 4. The sample taken for sequencing was T cells isolated from PBMCs. This clonotype was obtained from a human donor in good health. Some clones in this sample may be carry-over from other donors' samples. The chain combines TRBV14 with TRBJ1-2, with 7 bases that match TRBD1. The CDR3 DNA reads as TGTGCCAGCAGCCCGACAGGGTTCGGCTACACCTTC. It yields the protein CASSPTGFGYTF.